Shown below are 30 T cell receptor beta chains from a single sample sequenced in a study of blood T cell repertoires in COVID-19. Generated by immunoSEQ multiplex PCR, the TCRdb table keeps only in-frame clones and is missing some. The sample carries 88,000 or so clones, about 85% recorded once. The sequencing sample was made of peripheral blood. These TCRs come from a man in his sixties with acute or convalescent COVID-19.

This clone was picked up a small number of times. The chain is built from TRBV5-1 and TRBJ1-2, with D possibly TRBD1 on 6 matching bases. The CDR3 contains 15 residues. The V end lost 0 bases, the J end lost 2 bases, and 11 bases lay between the germline ends. CDR1 SGHRS and CDR2 YFSETQ come from the germline V gene. The CDR3 region is CASSLGPTGNYGYTF. DNA of the CDR3: TGCGCCAGCAGCTTGGGCCCTACAGGGAACTATGGCTACACCTTC.

V usage is TRBV19 and J usage is TRBJ2-1, with D possibly TRBD2 on 6 matching bases. V was trimmed by 2 bases and J by 0 bases, leaving 11 bases between them. CDR1 is LNHDA and CDR2 is SQIVND in the germline V gene (reference sequence). This CDR3 is built from 16 residues. The CDR3 spells CASSISGWSSYNEQFF. The CDR3 DNA reads as TGTGCCAGTAGTATAAGCGGGTGGAGCTCCTACAATGAGCAGTTCTTC.

The chain is built from TRBV11-1 and TRBJ2-1; 9 nucleotides match TRBD2. The CDR3 is made up of 14 amino acids. With V trimmed by 3 bases and J by 10 bases, 7 bases remained unmatched. Germline assignment: CDR1 SGHAT and CDR2 FQDESV (reference sequence). The CDR3 DNA sequence: TGTGCCAGCAGCTTTAGCGGGAGTGCAGGAGAGCAGTTCTTC. Protein: CASSFSGSAGEQFF.

This clone has just one count. This chain links TRBV7-9 with TRBJ2-1; 10 nucleotides agree with TRBD1. The V segment lost 5 bases and the J segment 1 base; nucleotides outside the gene matches: 17. The CDR3 length is 20 residues. The germline V gene encodes CDR1 SEHNR and CDR2 FQNEAQ (reference sequence). The CDR3 nucleotides are TGTGCCAGCAGCATCACCGGGACAGGGGCTAATCGTGGTTCCTACAATGAGCAGTTCTTC. Its translation is CASSITGTGANRGSYNEQFF.

This chain joins TRBV4-1 and TRBJ1-1; 7 nucleotides align to TRBD1. CDR3 length: 15 residues. Unmatched junction bases numbered 6, after V lost 4 bases and J lost 1 base. The V gene's germline CDR1 is MGHRA and CDR2 YSYEKL. This chain's CDR3 is CASSRDRAGNTEAFF. DNA of the CDR3: TGCGCCAGCAGCCGCGACAGGGCGGGGAACACTGAAGCTTTCTTT.

In its sample, this clone was seen a few times. The J gene is TRBJ2-2, the V gene TRBV6-6; TRBD1 might be the D (5 bases). Trimming left V 7 bases short and J 5 bases short, with 17 bases between. Germline CDR1 and CDR2: MNHNY and SVGAGI (reference sequence). This CDR3 has 15 amino acids. In DNA, the CDR3 is TGTGCCAGCACCCCTTCGGACAAGGGGACCGGGGAGCTGTTTTTT. It specifies CASTPSDKGTGELFF.

This clone was detected only once. V and J are TRBV4-3 and TRBJ2-3; 8 bases map to TRBD2. CDR1 and CDR2 from the germline V gene are LGHNA and YSLEER. The CDR3 length is 16 residues. J was trimmed by 7 bases and V by 0 bases; bases with no gene match: 9. CDR3 sequence (DNA): TGCGCCAGCAGCCAAGATATCGCGGGGGGAGGGAATACGCAGTATTTT. It specifies CASSQDIAGGGNTQYF.

The rearrangement joins TRBV11-3 to TRBJ2-5; maybe TRBD2 (6 bases). The germline V gene encodes CDR1 SGHNT and CDR2 YENEEA. This CDR3 region has 15 residues. V was shortened by 1 base and J by 5 bases, with 14 bases between the two germline ends. The CDR3 sequence: CASSLGGGGGETQYF. Here the CDR3 DNA reads TGTGCCAGCAGCTTAGGGGGTGGAGGAGGGGAGACCCAGTACTTC.

The chain combines TRBV7-2 with TRBJ2-4; D perhaps matches TRBD2 (5 bases). CDR3 length: 16 residues. Germline V gene data show CDR1 as SGHTA and CDR2 as FQGNSA. Trimming shortened V by 5 bases and J by 7 bases, and 21 bases separated the two germline ends. The CDR3: CASSPTTTWTSNIQYF. CDR3 sequence (DNA): TGTGCCAGCAGCCCAACCACAACCTGGACTTCGAACATTCAGTACTTC.

This clone was seen only a few times. This chain uses TRBV5-1 with TRBJ2-2; possibly TRBD1 for D (5 bases). CDR3 length: 14 amino acids. Trimming left V 4 bases short and J 3 bases short, with 10 bases between. The germline CDR1 and CDR2 sequences are SGHRS and YFSETQ. The DNA of the CDR3 is TGCGCCAGCAGCCCCCAAGGGGACACCGGGGAGCTGTTTTTT. Translated, it gives CASSPQGDTGELFF.

The V call is TRBV11-2, the J call TRBJ2-4; 7 bases map to TRBD1. Germline V gives CDR1 SGHAT, CDR2 FQNNGV. J gave up 4 bases and V 3 bases, and 3 bases lay outside the gene matches. The CDR3 totals 14 residues. Here the CDR3 DNA reads TGTGCCAGCAGCTTGGGACAGTCTAAAAACATTCAGTACTTC. Protein product: CASSLGQSKNIQYF.

The chain has TRBV7-9 and TRBJ2-3; 8 bases are shared with TRBD2. The germline CDR1 and CDR2 sequences are SEHNR and FQNEAQ (reference sequence). The CDR3 has 16 amino acids. J was trimmed by 2 bases and V by 5 bases; bases with no gene match: 9. In nucleotides, the CDR3 is TGTGCCAGCAGCATTACCTTAGCGGGGCCCACAGATACGCAGTATTTT. Its protein is CASSITLAGPTDTQYF.

V gene TRBV5-5 combines with J gene TRBJ2-1; 7 nucleotides align to TRBD2. CDR1 SGHKS and CDR2 YYEKEE come from the germline V gene (reference sequence). The CDR3 is 17 residues long. V trimming: 3 bases; J trimming: 9 bases; junction bases outside the gene matches: 18. CDR3 loop: CASSSSIGRAVGVEQFF. CDR3 DNA: TGTGCCAGCAGCTCATCTATTGGGAGGGCCGTGGGTGTTGAGCAGTTCTTC.

The chain employs TRBV5-1 and TRBJ2-5; 7 bases align to TRBD1. Germline V gene sequence: CDR1 SGHRS, CDR2 YFSETQ. The V and J ends lost 3 bases and 2 bases, in that order; junction bases with no gene match: 4. CDR3 length: 14 residues. Here the CDR3 DNA reads TGCGCCAGCAGCTGGGGGACAGTACAAGAGACCCAGTACTTC. Its protein is CASSWGTVQETQYF.

V gene TRBV7-2 combines with J gene TRBJ2-7; TRBD2 might be the D (6 bases). Germline V lookup: CDR1 SGHTA, CDR2 FQGNSA. The CDR3 is 14 residues long. V shed 0 bases and J shed 2 bases, with 8 bases lying between them. CDR3 region: CASSLAREAYEQYF. The DNA for the CDR3 is TGTGCCAGCAGCTTAGCAAGGGAGGCCTACGAGCAGTACTTC.

The chain is built from TRBV4-1 and TRBJ2-7; D perhaps matches TRBD2 (5 bases). This CDR3 spans 14 amino acids. Trimming pared 1 base from V and 2 bases from J, leaving 9 bases between. In germline, CDR1 is MGHRA, CDR2 YSYEKL. This chain's CDR3 is CASSQGLTPYEQYF. CDR3 bases: TGCGCCAGCAGCCAAGGACTAACCCCCTACGAGCAGTACTTC.

This clone was detected once. This chain joins TRBV18 and TRBJ2-3, with D perhaps matching TRBD1 (5 bases). V was clipped by 3 bases and J by 2 bases, with 9 bases between them. Germline CDR1 KGHSH, CDR2 LQKENI. This CDR3 spans 14 amino acids. The CDR3 region is CASSPSTVTDTQYF. The CDR3 DNA is TGTGCCAGCTCACCGTCGACAGTCACAGATACGCAGTATTTT.

This clone was recorded only once. The J gene is TRBJ2-1, the V gene TRBV6-2 or TRBV6-3; D unclear. Germline V gene data show CDR1 as MNHEY and CDR2 as SVGEGT. The CDR3 covers 12 residues. Trimming took 0 bases from V and 15 from J, leaving 12 bases between them. CDR3 nucleotide sequence: TGTGCCAGCAGTTACTCGGCTAGTTCTCGGTTCTTC. It yields the protein CASSYSASSRFF.

The rearrangement uses TRBV9 and TRBJ1-1, with 12 positions matching TRBD1. The CDR3 is 17 amino acids. Looked up from germline, CDR1 is SGDLS and CDR2 is YYNGEE. V lost 4 bases, J lost 1 base, and 8 bases stayed unmatched. The CDR3 loop reads CASSPGTGGGKNTEAFF. DNA for the CDR3: TGTGCCAGCAGCCCCGGGACAGGGGGCGGGAAGAACACTGAAGCTTTCTTT.

The chain recombines TRBV27 with TRBJ1-5; the D is unclear. The CDR3 is 13 amino acids. V lost 3 bases and J 6 bases, leaving 9 bases between the germline ends. Germline loops: CDR1 MNHEY, CDR2 SMNVEV (reference sequence). DNA for the CDR3: TGTGCCAGCAGTTTCACTAGGGTTCAGCCCCAGCATTTT. Protein sequence: CASSFTRVQPQHF.

The V gene is TRBV18, the J gene TRBJ1-1, with TRBD1 matching over 8 bases. V lost 3 bases and J lost 0; bases outside the gene matches: 6. The CDR3 consists of 16 residues. Germline V CDR1 and CDR2: KGHSH, LQKENI. This chain's CDR3 is CASSPTTGAMNTEAFF. The DNA of the CDR3 is TGTGCCAGCTCACCCACGACAGGGGCTATGAACACTGAAGCTTTCTTT.

This clone was seen just once. The chain uses TRBV5-1 and TRBJ1-4; tentative D call: TRBD1 (5 bases). The germline V and J ends were trimmed by 2 bases and 8 bases, with 13 bases remaining between them. CDR1 is SGHRS and CDR2 is YFSETQ in the germline V gene. This CDR3 has 14 amino acids. CDR3 in DNA: TGCGCCAGCAGCTTATTGATGCAGGGAGAAAAACTGTTTTTT. This translates into CASSLLMQGEKLFF.

This chain uses TRBV27 with TRBJ1-6; possibly TRBD1 for D (6 bases). The CDR3 is 15 residues long. CDR1 is MNHEY, CDR2 SMNVEV, per germline (reference sequence). V shed 6 bases and J shed 11 bases, with 20 bases lying between them. The CDR3: CASSFQGSSRTPLHF. The DNA for the CDR3 is TGTGCCAGCAGCTTTCAGGGGTCTTCTAGGACACCCCTCCACTTT.

The rearrangement joins TRBV7-3 to TRBJ1-1; TRBD1 matches 7 bases. Germline assignment: CDR1 SGHTA and CDR2 FQGTGA. The length of the CDR3 is 13 residues. V lost 5 bases, J lost 4 bases, and 4 bases stayed unmatched. The CDR3 nucleotides read TGTGCCAGCAGCCCCGGGACAGCCACTGAAGCTTTCTTT. Translation: CASSPGTATEAFF.

This rearrangement joins TRBV6-5 to TRBJ2-5, with D maybe TRBD2 (5 bases). The V end was cut by 4 bases, the J end by 4 bases, with 16 bases between. The CDR3 loop spans 15 amino acids. The germline gives CDR1 MNHEY, CDR2 SVGAGI. CDR3 nucleotides: TGTGCCAGCAGTTCCGGACGGGGTTTTGGAGAGACCCAGTACTTC. The encoded protein is CASSSGRGFGETQYF.

Only one count was recorded for this clone. This sequence joins TRBV20-1 and TRBJ1-2, with D perhaps TRBD1 (6 bases). This CDR3 spans 11 amino acids. V gave up 6 bases and J gave up 5 bases, with 10 bases separating them. Germline V CDR1 and CDR2: DFQATT, SNEGSKA (reference sequence). CDR3 residues: CSALTGYGYTF. In nucleotides, the CDR3 is TGCAGTGCCCTGACAGGTTATGGCTACACCTTC.

The V and J genes are TRBV7-9 and TRBJ2-7, with 8 nucleotides matching TRBD1. This CDR3 has 15 amino acids. V shed 5 bases, J shed 2 bases, and the junction held 8 bases outside the gene matches. Germline V gene sequence: CDR1 SEHNR, CDR2 FQNEAQ (reference sequence). The CDR3 DNA follows: TGTGCCAGCAGCCCGTCGGACAGGGCGGCCTACGAGCAGTACTTC. It is translated as CASSPSDRAAYEQYF.

This chain links TRBV4-1 with TRBJ2-2, with TRBD1 matching over 9 bases. The V and J ends lost 1 base and 4 bases, in that order; junction bases with no gene match: 16. This CDR3 contains 20 residues. Germline V gives CDR1 MGHRA, CDR2 YSYEKL. The CDR3 DNA sequence: TGCGCCAGCAGCCAAGGGGCCGTAACAGGGGGCCCTTCTAGCACCGGGGAGCTGTTTTTT. Protein sequence: CASSQGAVTGGPSSTGELFF.

The gene calls are TRBV5-4 and TRBJ2-1; D is undetermined. This CDR3 contains 14 residues. Germline V gene data show CDR1 as SGHNT and CDR2 as YYREEE (reference sequence). V was trimmed by 0 bases and J by 5 bases, leaving 9 bases between them. CDR3 in amino acids: CASSLDAENNEQFF. DNA for the CDR3: TGTGCCAGCAGCTTGGATGCGGAGAACAATGAGCAGTTCTTC. The whole variable domain, remainder taken from reference TRBV5-4 and TRBJ2-1, is ETGVTQSPTHLIKTRGQQVTLRCSSQSGHNTVSWYQQALGQGPQFIFQYYREEENGRGNFPPRFSGLQFPNYSSELNVNALELDDSALYLCASSLDAENNEQFFGPGTRLTVL.

The CDR3 DNA reads TGCGCCAGCAGCCAAGATTGGGTTACAGAAAAAGCCAATGAGCAGTTCTTC. Translating it yields CASSQDWVTEKANEQFF. This chain uses TRBV4-3 with TRBJ2-1; no clear D. V lost 0 bases and J lost 6, with 18 bases in between. The CDR3 runs to 17 residues. The germline V gene encodes CDR1 LGHNA and CDR2 YSLEER.